This TCR beta chain was profiled in a study of cytomegalovirus exposure and HLA in healthy donors. General study findings and limits: For most TCR sequences rarity was the rule, although some public TCRs occurred in many donors. A classifier reportedly called cytomegalovirus status with high sensitivity and specificity. Associated with cytomegalovirus, according to the listing, were 150 to 200 TCR beta chains.

Generated by immunoSEQ multiplex PCR, the TCRdb table keeps only in-frame clones and is missing some. The profile covers approximately 64,000 clones, with approximately 90% appearing a single time and around 1.7% taken by the ten largest. Comment on this clone: Antigen unknown.

Germline V gene sequence: CDR1 SGHVS, CDR2 FNYEAQ. Germline trimming cut 6 bases from V and 7 bases from J; bases unmatched to any gene: 6. The CDR3 consists of 14 residues. The donors were part of the roughly 120-subject validation cohort, which stood apart from the roughly 640-subject first cohort. What was sequenced was PBMCs. The chain couples TRBV7-6 to TRBJ2-1; 10 positions agree with TRBD2. The receptor was derived from a woman under 30 in good health and CMV-seronegative. CDR3 bases: TGTGCCAGCAGTCGGACTAGCGGTGGGAATGAGCAGTTCTTC. It encodes CASSRTSGGNEQFF. Based on the CDR3 plus reference TRBV7-6 and TRBJ2-1, the full variable domain is GAGVSQSPRYKVTKRGQDVALRCDPISGHVSLYWYRQALGQGPEFLTYFNYEAQQDKSGLPNDRFSAERPEGSISTLTIQRTEQRDSAMYRCASSRTSGGNEQFFGPGTRLTVL.